This T cell receptor (beta chain) was sequenced in a study of shared clonotypes between healthy human individuals. Donors, healthy HIV-negative adults, lacked recent acute infections or vaccinations. This table comes from immunoSEQ multiplex PCR, and its TCRdb copy is limited to in-frame clones, with some not included. The sample holds 450,000 to 500,000 clones, approximately 81% seen once. This CDR3 contains 16 residues. Germline trimming cut 1 base from V and 3 bases from J; bases unmatched to any gene: 5. Germline V lookup: CDR1 LGHNA, CDR2 YNFKEQ. The chain carries TRBV4-2 and TRBJ2-3, with 9 positions matching TRBD2. The sample taken for sequencing was PBMCs. This sequence originates from a woman in her 40s in good health. Some clones in this sample may be carry-over from other donors' samples. The CDR3 loop reads CASSQGSGRRTDTQYF. CDR3 nucleotide sequence: TGTGCCAGCAGCCAAGGGAGCGGGAGGAGAACAGATACGCAGTATTTT.